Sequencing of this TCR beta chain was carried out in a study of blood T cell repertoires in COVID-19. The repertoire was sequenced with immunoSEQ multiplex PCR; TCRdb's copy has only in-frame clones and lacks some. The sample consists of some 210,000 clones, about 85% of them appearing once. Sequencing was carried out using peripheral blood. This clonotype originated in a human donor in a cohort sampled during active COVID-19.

The CDR3 region is CASSLDRGVATNEKLFF. The CDR3 nucleotides are TGTGCCAGCAGCCTCGACAGGGGGGTTGCAACTAATGAAAAACTGTTTTTT. The genes are TRBV3-1 (or the pseudogene TRBV3-2) and TRBJ1-4; the match to TRBD1 covers 9 bases. The trim removed 4 bases at V and 0 bases at J, leaving 6 bases unmatched. The CDR3 runs 17 residues. Germline V gene sequence: CDR1 LGHDT, CDR2 YNNKEL (reference sequence).